This T cell receptor (beta chain) appears in the sequencing data of a study of OX40 agonist ivuxolimab in advanced cancers. Overall study context: Every patient in dose escalation had hepatocellular carcinoma, melanoma, renal cell or head and neck cancer. Three patients showed partial responses: one hepatocellular carcinoma and two cutaneous melanoma cases.

Study findings and constraints: Partly responding patients at 0.1-3.0 mg/kg showed some of the smallest clonal expansion.

Losses at the gene ends were 5 bases for V and 5 bases for J; bases not matched to a gene: 6. The CDR3 loop spans 14 amino acids. Germline V lookup: CDR1 SGHTA, CDR2 FQGNSA. Sequencing was performed with immunoSEQ multiplex PCR; in TCRdb, only in-frame clones are kept and a portion is missing. The sample yields roughly 80,000 clones, over 75% seen once. The study sampled blood at baseline, cycle 4 day 1, and cycle 7 day 1. Remarks on this clone: Its target is unknown.

The TCR was taken from an adult with an advanced solid tumor such as melanoma, head and neck, liver or kidney cancer. The sequencing used CD4+ or CD8+ T cells sorted from blood, collected in a trial of the OX40 agonist ivuxolimab. The chain recombines TRBV7-2 with TRBJ2-3, with 8 positions matching TRBD2. CDR3 in DNA: TGTGCCAGCAGCCCCGGACTAGCAGGAGATACGCAGTATTTT. It codes for CASSPGLAGDTQYF. Filled out from reference TRBV7-2 and TRBJ2-3, the complete variable domain reads GAGVSQSPSNKVTEKGKDVELRCDPISGHTALYWYRQSLGQGLEFLIYFQGNSAPDKSGLPSDRFSAERTGGSVSTLTIQRTQQEDSAVYLCASSPGLAGDTQYFGPGTRLTVL.